Listed below are T cell receptor beta chains from one sample, sequenced in a study of regulatory T cells in long-lasting Graves disease. One entry per CDR3 protein, called by TCRdb with MiXCR from the multiplex PCR reads. Counted here are roughly 700,000 distinct CDR3 sequences, 30% occurring once; the ten biggest clones make up 35% to 55%. The sample here was peripheral blood mononuclear cells (PBMCs), taken when the disease was refractory, from a patient treated with antithyroid drugs. The receptor set was obtained from a female donor with Graves disease. Each CDR3 is given with its conserved first and last residue. The D gene is left open where the match is weak. A row's size may be missing; if present it is once, few, many or a size class.

TRBV6-1,TRBD1,-,TRBJ2-1,CASSATGASYNEQFF,TGTGCCAGCAGTGCGACAGGGGCCTCATACAATGAGCAGTTCTTC
TRBV30,-,-,TRBJ1-2,CAQRRTGNYGYTF,TGTGCCCAGCGTAGGACGGGGAACTATGGCTACACCTTC
TRBV19,-,few,TRBJ2-6,CASSISNTGANVLTF,TGTGCCAGTAGTATATCGAATACTGGGGCCAACGTCCTGACTTTC
TRBV6-5,-,few,TRBJ2-7,CASSYSGQGGSAGSYEQYF,TGTGCCAGCAGTTACTCGGGGCAGGGCGGCTCAGCGGGCTCCTACGAGCAGTACTTC
TRBV27,-,few,TRBJ2-5,CASSLIGLGETQYF,TGTGCCAGCAGTTTAATAGGTTTGGGAGAGACCCAGTACTTC
TRBV28,-,-,TRBJ2-5,CASNPPGILQETQYF,TGTGCCAGCAATCCGCCTGGGATACTTCAAGAGACCCAGTACTTC
TRBV20-1,-,-,TRBJ1-6,CSARGRLDNSPLHF,TGCAGTGCCAGAGGGCGACTAGATAATTCACCCCTCCACTTT
TRBV12-3/TRBV12-4,-,-,TRBJ1-5,CASSPQPHQPQHF,TGTGCCAGCAGTCCCCAGCCCCATCAGCCCCAGCATTTT
TRBV4-1,-,few,TRBJ1-4,CASSQVGRATNEKLFF,TGCGCCAGCAGCCAAGTGGGCAGGGCAACTAATGAAAAACTGTTTTTT
TRBV11-2,-,many,TRBJ1-2,CASSADLYGYTF,TGTGCCAGCAGCGCCGACTTATATGGCTACACCTTC
TRBV20-1,-,-,TRBJ1-6,CSARAFGFPYNSPLHF,TGCAGTGCTAGGGCATTCGGGTTCCCCTATAATTCACCCCTCCACTTT
TRBV6-1,-,once,TRBJ1-3,CASRPPGHSSGNTIYF,TGTGCCAGCAGACCACCGGGACACAGCTCTGGAAACACCATATATTTT
TRBV16,-,few,TRBJ1-5,CASSQSPSVGQPQHF,TGTGCCAGCAGCCAATCGCCCAGCGTAGGGCAGCCCCAGCATTTT
TRBV12-3/TRBV12-4,-,-,TRBJ2-7,CASSRFRDEQYF,TGTGCCAGCAGTCGTTTTAGGGACGAGCAGTACTTC
TRBV20-1,-,-,TRBJ1-5,CSAPKYGETGGSNQPQHF,TGCAGTGCACCAAAATATGGGGAGACCGGGGGTAGCAATCAGCCCCAGCATTTT
TRBV20-1,-,few,TRBJ1-6,CSARVGRYNSPLHF,TGCAGTGCTAGAGTTGGACGGTATAATTCACCCCTCCACTTT
TRBV5-6,-,once,TRBJ2-1,CASSSKSLPSSYNEQFF,TGTGCCAGCAGCTCGAAGAGCCTCCCGAGCTCCTACAATGAGCAGTTCTTC
TRBV10-3,TRBD1,-,TRBJ1-2,CAISSPGQKVGYTF,TGTGCCATCAGTTCGCCGGGACAGAAAGTCGGCTACACCTTC
TRBV6-2/TRBV6-3,-,few,TRBJ2-7,CASSEALAVSSYEQYF,TGTGCCAGCAGTGAAGCGTTAGCAGTGAGCTCCTACGAGCAGTACTTC
TRBV27,-,-,TRBJ2-3,CASSLTGTRLGDTQYF,TGTGCCAGCAGTTTAACCGGGACCCGGCTCGGAGATACGCAGTATTTT
TRBV6-2/TRBV6-3,-,few,TRBJ2-7,CASVRLTGPSSYEQYF,TGTGCCAGCGTTCGGTTAACGGGACCCAGCTCCTACGAGCAGTACTTC
TRBV10-3,-,-,TRBJ1-2,CAISESGQGKPIGYTF,TGTGCCATCAGTGAGTCAGGTCAGGGTAAGCCCATCGGCTACACCTTC
TRBV25-1,-,few,TRBJ1-4,CASSYTGLMNEKLFF,TGTGCCAGCAGTTATACAGGGCTCATGAATGAAAAACTGTTTTTT
TRBV18,-,few,TRBJ1-2,CASSPPSAGYTF,TGTGCCAGCTCACCACCGTCGGCGGGCTACACCTTC
TRBV7-2,-,many,TRBJ1-1,CASSLMRDLEAFF,TGTGCCAGCAGCTTGATGAGGGACCTTGAAGCTTTCTTT
TRBV10-3,TRBD1,-,TRBJ1-1,CASEGQGNTEAFF,TGTGCCAGTGAGGGACAGGGGAACACTGAAGCTTTCTTT
TRBV6-1,TRBD1,few,TRBJ1-2,CASSPGTGLHGYTF,TGTGCCAGCTCCCCCGGGACAGGGCTACATGGCTACACCTTC
TRBV5-4,-,-,TRBJ2-2,CASSLRDPTGELFF,TGTGCCAGCAGCTTACGGGACCCCACCGGGGAGCTGTTTTTT
TRBV9,-,-,TRBJ1-2,CASSVGDLDYGYTF,TGTGCCAGCAGCGTAGGAGACTTAGACTATGGCTACACCTTC
TRBV19,-,-,TRBJ1-5,CASSRDAGNQPQHF,TGTGCCAGTAGCCGGGATGCCGGCAATCAGCCCCAGCATTTT
TRBV7-9,-,-,TRBJ1-5,CASSLDIGAEYQPQHF,TGTGCCAGCAGCTTAGACATAGGGGCAGAATATCAGCCCCAGCATTTT
TRBV28,-,many,TRBJ2-2,CASSLSGYTGELFF,TGTGCCAGCAGTTTATCGGGATACACCGGGGAGCTGTTTTTT
TRBV7-3,-,-,TRBJ1-1,CASSPGDMNTEAFF,TGTGCCAGCAGCCCCGGGGACATGAACACTGAAGCTTTCTTT
TRBV20-1,-,many,TRBJ1-4,CSASSQGHEKLFF,TGCAGTGCTAGCAGCCAGGGTCATGAAAAACTGTTTTTT
TRBV20-1,TRBD2,-,TRBJ2-7,CSVQGLAGVVGEQYF,TGCAGTGTGCAGGGACTAGCGGGAGTCGTCGGCGAGCAGTACTTC
TRBV12-5,TRBD1,many,TRBJ2-5,CASGSGQGVVETQYF,TGTGCTAGTGGTTCGGGACAGGGGGTAGTAGAGACCCAGTACTTC
TRBV12-3/TRBV12-4,-,few,TRBJ2-7,CASSLLAYEQYF,TGTGCCAGCAGTTTACTAGCCTACGAGCAGTACTTC
TRBV29-1,TRBD1,few,TRBJ1-2,CSVEDLFVGDRDYGYTF,TGCAGCGTTGAAGATCTTTTCGTAGGGGACAGGGACTATGGCTACACCTTC
TRBV2,TRBD1,few,TRBJ1-6,CASRTGTWNSPLHF,TGTGCCAGCAGGACAGGGACTTGGAATTCACCCCTCCACTTT
TRBV7-3,TRBD1,-,TRBJ2-6,CASSLTPDRGLGANVLTF,TGTGCCAGCAGCTTGACCCCGGACAGGGGGCTTGGGGCCAACGTCCTGACTTTC
TRBV29-1,TRBD1,few,TRBJ1-2,CSVLPGQQAYGYTF,TGCAGCGTCCTTCCGGGACAGCAAGCTTATGGCTACACCTTC
TRBV27,-,few,TRBJ1-1,CASSLDGRGTEAFF,TGTGCCAGCAGTCTTGACGGCCGGGGCACTGAAGCTTTCTTT
TRBV2,TRBD2,-,TRBJ2-5,CASSTLGTSPTGTQYF,TGTGCCAGCAGCACCCTAGGGACTAGCCCAACCGGGACCCAGTACTTC
TRBV5-1,TRBD1,few,TRBJ2-5,CASSRGTVQETQYF,TGTGCCAGCAGCCGAGGGACAGTCCAAGAGACCCAGTACTTC
TRBV6-1,-,-,TRBJ2-7,CASTGSNSYEQYF,TGTGCCAGCACGGGCAGCAACTCCTACGAGCAGTACTTC
TRBV18,-,few,TRBJ1-2,CASSPPGGSGYTF,TGTGCCAGCTCACCACCCGGCGGCTCTGGCTACACCTTC
TRBV28,-,few,TRBJ1-2,CASRASGAAYGYTF,TGTGCCAGCAGGGCCTCAGGGGCCGCCTATGGCTACACCTTC
TRBV4-2,-,few,TRBJ2-5,CASSQEGAVVAQETQYF,TGTGCCAGCAGCCAAGAGGGGGCTGTGGTTGCGCAAGAGACCCAGTACTTC